This T cell receptor beta chain was captured in a study of blood T cell repertoires in COVID-19 (dated by TCRdb to the early 2020s). About the full investigation: Samples covering the acute and convalescent phases of COVID-19 were provided by collaborators in the United States, Italy and Spain. The repertoires were released in a freely available public database meant as a resource for research on the immune response to SARS-CoV-2. Deeply sampled blood TCRbeta repertoires from subjects exposed to, actively infected with, or recovered from COVID-19 were included in the dataset. Samples came from the ongoing ImmuneRACE study (first 160 participants) plus 1,254 subjects from 6 global collaborators. Sample metadata almost always included a de-identified subject ID, COVID-19 status, age in years and sex. The prospective study material was composed of cDNA or gDNA derived from T cells, B-cell-depleted T cells, or PBMCs. HLA class I and class II types, where available, came from metadata supplied by the sample provider rather than from assay-based typing.

Enrolling through a virtual design, the prospective study's participants ranged in age from about 18 to 100 years and lived across 20 to 30 United States geographic areas. In the prospective study, participants were assigned to cohorts based on the clinical history participants reported in a screening survey and a study questionnaire. For ImmuneRACE Cohort 3, a participant was defined as recovered based on two consecutive negative NP/OP PCR tests, clearance by a healthcare professional, or resolution of symptoms. Mobile phlebotomists in the prospective study collected whole blood, serum and a nasopharyngeal or oropharyngeal swab from every participant. Additional blood draws and questionnaires over an approximately 2-month period could optionally be provided by prospective study participants. Prospective study blood samples were shipped either frozen or at room temperature before DNA extraction.

The paper's findings and limits, for the study overall: The amount of clinical and demographic metadata varied by source and participant and was provided uncurated.

From V the trimming removes 7 bases and from J it removes 4 bases, while the gene matches leave 12 bases of the junction unaccounted for. From a lookup of the germline V gene, CDR1 and CDR2 are MRHNA and SNTAGT. The CDR3 covers 15 residues, taking in both the cysteine and the phenylalanine. Just the 45-base CDR3 DNA is kept, in frame starting at base 1. TCRbeta CDR3 regions were amplified from genomic DNA using the immunoSEQ Assay, a bias-controlled multiplex PCR. As for the authors' bioinformatics: Nucleated cell counts per sample were estimated from amplification of reference gene primers within the assay. To quantify the absolute abundance of each unique TCRbeta CDR3 rearrangement, sequence reads were collapsed and filtered. Productive Simpson clonality was computed per sample as the square root of Simpson's diversity index over productive rearrangements. Held by TCRdb, this immuneACCESS table contains in-frame sequences only and omits some clones. Under half of the omission traces to an unresolved V gene where checked; the cause of the rest is unknown. V, J and clone size are those of that table, while D and trimming were read from the DNA. The sample profile shows approximately 300,000 clones; 85% to 90% of them were found once. The ten top clones hold 8.5% to 12% of the sample.

A few counts support this clone. Its antigen is not yet known. Base quality data are lacking; no much larger clone is found one base away. The sequence is built from TRBV6-4 and TRBJ1-1, with 7 bases in between that match TRBD1. The sequenced material came from PBMCs or T cells enriched from blood (not recorded which). The receptor was isolated from a woman younger than 35 who had recovered from COVID-19. The DNA reads TGTGCCAGCAAAATTCACAGGGGAGGCTGCACTGAAGCTTTCTTT. Its product reads: CASKIHRGGCTEAFF.